A selection of T cell receptor beta chains follows, all from one sample in a study of patients and donors after allogeneic stem cell transplantation. TCRdb re-derived calls from the RT-PCR reads in MiXCR, one entry per CDR3 protein. The sample yields hundreds of thousands of distinct CDR3 sequences, around 16% seen once. Sequenced input: blood, either unsorted or a sorted T cell fraction (not recorded which). These receptors all stem from a human donor who was either an allogeneic HSCT recipient or a stem cell or donor lymphocyte infusion donor (not recorded which). It is not recorded whose cells these are; they may come from a transplant donor. Both conserved end residues are part of each CDR3.

TRBV9 | CASSGEVPGTDTQYF
TRBV7-9 | CASNPTGGTDTQYF
TRBV18 | CASSPKERRNEQFF
TRBV15 | CATSREDRGNTGELFF
TRBV13 | CASSTPGQGFSGANVLTF
TRBV5-1 | CASSNNRGGYGYTF
TRBV10-3 | CAISDESRVSSYEQYF
TRBV6-1 | CASCNWGWNTEAFF
TRBV11-2 | CASSSLRDSSSGPGNTIYF
TRBV5-1 | CASSLASGGSSQTQYF
TRBV4-1 | CASSLRTGNYEQYF
TRBV5-1 | CASSLDTGVSTEAFF
TRBV6-5 | CASSYWRTNYEQYF
TRBV28 | CASSSGGYEQFF
TRBV5-1 | CASSLIASGNNEQFF
TRBV20-1 | CSAREGTGGTEAFF
TRBV7-9 | CASSLWRGVQETQYF
TRBV29-1 | CSVVPQLNTEAFF
TRBV5-1 | CASSLRRAGAKNIQYF
TRBV6-2/TRBV6-3 | CASSSSGGATEQFF
TRBV9 | CASSVGDRANGYTF
TRBV7-2 | CASSSDRAADTQYF